This TCR beta chain was documented in a study of blood T cell repertoires in COVID-19. Study-level background: Samples came from the United States, Italy and Spain, spanning acute and convalescent COVID-19. T cells, B-cell-depleted T cells, or PBMCs supplied cDNA or gDNA.

Authors' data handling: Quantification of nucleated cells was approximated via reference gene primer amplification. Here immunoSEQ multiplex PCR was the method, and the copy in TCRdb shows in-frame clones only, minus some. V, J and clone size were drawn from that table, and D and trimming were deduced from the DNA. In the table there are about 150,000 clones, 65% to 90% of which are singletons. V was cut by 4 bases and J by 3 bases, with 10 bases left in between. The CDR3 is made up of 13 amino acids. The germline gives CDR1 SGHRS, CDR2 YFSETQ. The Seattle site enrolled patients during active infection and followed them longitudinally.

The chain is built from TRBV5-1 and TRBJ1-2, with D possibly TRBD1 on 6 matching bases. This clonotype was sampled from a woman aged 55-70 years with COVID-19, enrolled during active disease. Sequenced input: peripheral blood. In nucleotides, the CDR3 is TGCGCCAGCAGCACGGACAGTTACTATGGCTACACCTTC. Its protein product is CASSTDSYYGYTF.